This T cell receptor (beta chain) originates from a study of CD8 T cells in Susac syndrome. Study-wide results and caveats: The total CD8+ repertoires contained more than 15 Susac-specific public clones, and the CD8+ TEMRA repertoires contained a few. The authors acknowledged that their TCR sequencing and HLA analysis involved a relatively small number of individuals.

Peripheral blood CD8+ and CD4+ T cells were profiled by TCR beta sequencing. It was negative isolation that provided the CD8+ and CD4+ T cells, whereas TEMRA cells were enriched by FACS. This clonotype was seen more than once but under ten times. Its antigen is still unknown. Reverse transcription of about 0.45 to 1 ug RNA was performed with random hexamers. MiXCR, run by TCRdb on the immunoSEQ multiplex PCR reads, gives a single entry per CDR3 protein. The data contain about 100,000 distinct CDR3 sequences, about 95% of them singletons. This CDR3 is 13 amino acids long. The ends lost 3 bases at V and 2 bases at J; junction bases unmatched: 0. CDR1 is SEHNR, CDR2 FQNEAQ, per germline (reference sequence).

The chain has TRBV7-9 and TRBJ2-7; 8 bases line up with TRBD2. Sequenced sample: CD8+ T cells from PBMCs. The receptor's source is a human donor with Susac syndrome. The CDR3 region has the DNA TGTGCCAGCAGCTTGGGACTAGCCTACGAGCAGTACTTC. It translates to CASSLGLAYEQYF.